The T cell receptor (beta chain) under discussion was sequenced for a study of radiotherapy plus CTLA-4 blockade in lung cancer. Study background: In 18% of patients, objective responses were seen; 31% had disease control. Study-wide findings and caveats: Together with interferon-beta, which increased in serum after radiation, early dynamic changes in blood T cell clones were reportedly the best predictors of response.

A note on this clone: Its antigen is not identified.

Germline loops: CDR1 SGHVS, CDR2 FQNEAQ. This CDR3 is built from 17 residues. After removal of 5 bases from V and 0 bases from J, the junction contained 12 bases not matched to a gene. Generated by immunoSEQ multiplex PCR, the TCRdb table keeps only in-frame clones and is missing some. The data hold 90,000 to 100,000 clones, with under 85% observed a single time. Chemo-refractory metastatic non-small-cell lung cancer patients were treated with focal radiation plus CTLA-4 blockade with ipilimumab. The specimen comprised peripheral blood, sampled from a patient treated with radiotherapy plus ipilimumab. V and J are TRBV7-8 and TRBJ2-7; TRBD2 matches 8 bases. This sequence originates from a human donor with non-small cell lung cancer who had a partial response to radiotherapy plus ipilimumab. Some clones in this sample may be carry-over from other donors' samples. In DNA, the CDR3 is TGTGCCAGCAGCGCACCGCTACTAGCGGCCCTCTCCTACGAGCAGTACTTC. Translated: CASSAPLLAALSYEQYF. Combining the CDR3 with reference TRBV7-8 and TRBJ2-7 gives the whole variable domain GAGVSQSPRYKVAKRGQDVALRCDPISGHVSLFWYQQALGQGPEFLTYFQNEAQLDKSGLPSDRFFAERPEGSVSTLKIQRTQQEDSAVYLCASSAPLLAALSYEQYFGPGTRLTVT.